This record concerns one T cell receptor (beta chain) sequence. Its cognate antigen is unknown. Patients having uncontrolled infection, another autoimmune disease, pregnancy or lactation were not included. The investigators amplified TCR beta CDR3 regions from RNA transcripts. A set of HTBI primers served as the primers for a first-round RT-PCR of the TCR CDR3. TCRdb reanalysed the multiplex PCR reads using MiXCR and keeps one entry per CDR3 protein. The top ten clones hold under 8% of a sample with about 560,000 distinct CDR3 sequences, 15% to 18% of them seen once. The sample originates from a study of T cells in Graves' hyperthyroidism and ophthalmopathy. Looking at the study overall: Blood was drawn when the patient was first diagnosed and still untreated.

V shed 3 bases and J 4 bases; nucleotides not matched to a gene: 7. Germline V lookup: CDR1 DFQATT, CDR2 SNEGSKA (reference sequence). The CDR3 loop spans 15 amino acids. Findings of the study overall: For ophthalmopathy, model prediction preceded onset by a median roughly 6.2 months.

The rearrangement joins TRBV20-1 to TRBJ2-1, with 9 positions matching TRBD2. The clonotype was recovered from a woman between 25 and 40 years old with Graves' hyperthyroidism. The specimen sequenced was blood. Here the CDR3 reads CSASRLADTYNEQFF. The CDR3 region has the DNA TGCAGTGCTAGCAGACTAGCGGACACTTACAATGAGCAGTTCTTC.